One sample yielded the 13 T cell receptor beta chains listed below, sequenced in a study of T cells in Graves' hyperthyroidism and ophthalmopathy. TCR beta CDR3 regions were amplified from RNA transcripts. When the TCR CDR3 underwent first-round RT-PCR, the HTBI primer set was used. TCRdb reprocessed the multiplex PCR reads with MiXCR, giving one entry per CDR3 protein. The sample shows 300,000 to 350,000 distinct CDR3 sequences, approximately 16% of them seen only once. Specimen: blood. Receptors originate from a man aged 25-45 years with Graves' hyperthyroidism.

This clonotype was recorded many times. The chain recombines TRBV2 with TRBJ2-2, with D unresolved. Deletions cut 10 bases from V and 1 base from J, with 7 bases between. The CDR3 contains 12 residues. The germline V gene encodes CDR1 SNHLY and CDR2 FYNNEI. The CDR3 is CAIRGNTGELFF. In nucleotides, the CDR3 is TGTGCCATCCGAGGGAACACCGGGGAGCTGTTTTTT.

This clonotype came up a few times. V and J are TRBV30 and TRBJ1-1, with D hard to call. Germline V gene lookup returns CDR1 GTSNPN and CDR2 SVGIG (reference sequence). With 1 base removed from V and 5 bases from J, the gap between germline ends came to 5 bases. CDR3 size: 11 residues. This CDR3 is CAWSAETEAFF. The CDR3 DNA reads as TGTGCCTGGAGTGCGGAAACTGAAGCTTTCTTT.

This clonotype occurred many times. The chain has TRBV12-3 or TRBV12-4 and TRBJ2-3; TRBD1 is a possible D gene (6 bases). With 7 bases removed from V and 4 bases from J, the gap between germline ends came to 12 bases. The CDR3 consists of 13 residues. The CDR3 spells CASTGASSDTQYF. CDR3 DNA: TGTGCCAGCACAGGGGCGAGCTCAGATACGCAGTATTTT.

This clonotype has only one observation. The V and J genes are TRBV7-8 and TRBJ1-1, with 8 bases matching TRBD1. The CDR3 has 15 amino acids. CDR1 SGHVS and CDR2 FQNEAQ come from the germline V gene. Trimming removed 3 bases from V and 6 bases from J; junction bases left unmatched: 9. CDR3 DNA: TGTGCCAGCAGCTTCTCTGGACAGGGATCCGCTGAAGCTTTCTTT. Translated, it gives CASSFSGQGSAEAFF.

This chain joins TRBV27 and TRBJ2-3; D tentatively reads TRBD1 or TRBD2 (5 bases each). V lost 1 base and J lost 2, with 10 bases in between. The CDR3 sequence is 15 residues long. Germline V CDR1 and CDR2: MNHEY, SMNVEV (reference sequence). CDR3 sequence reads: CASSLWGSDTDTQYF. The DNA of the CDR3 is TGTGCCAGCAGTTTATGGGGGTCCGACACAGATACGCAGTATTTT.

At least ten counts were recorded for this clonotype. CDR3 protein: CASSLEGRVGDEQYF. CDR3 coding DNA: TGTGCCAGCAGCTTAGAAGGCCGGGTCGGCGACGAGCAGTACTTC. This chain connects TRBV11-3 to TRBJ2-7; no clear D. The CDR3 runs to 15 residues. Trimming shortened V by 0 bases and J by 5 bases, and 14 bases separated the two germline ends. Germline lookup yields CDR1 SGHNT and CDR2 YENEEA. The full variable domain, in which reference TRBV11-3 and TRBJ2-7 provide the parts outside the CDR3, is EAGVVQSPRYKIIEKKQPVAFWCNPISGHNTLYWYLQNLGQGPELLIRYENEEAVDDSQLPKDRFSAERLKGVDSTLKIQPAELGDSAVYLCASSLEGRVGDEQYFGPGTRLTVT.

The rearrangement joins TRBV19 to TRBJ1-1; D is unresolved. The V end lost 1 base, the J end lost 0 bases, and 9 bases lay between the germline ends. This CDR3 has 15 amino acids. CDR1 is LNHDA, CDR2 SQIVND, per germline (reference sequence). The CDR3 DNA sequence: TGTGCCAGTAGTATAGCGGCAGACCTGAACACTGAAGCTTTCTTT. It encodes CASSIAADLNTEAFF. The full variable domain, rest sourced from reference TRBV19 and TRBJ1-1, is DGGITQSPKYLFRKEGQNVTLSCEQNLNHDAMYWYRQDPGQGLRLIYYSQIVNDFQKGDIAEGYSVSREKKESFPLTVTSAQKNPTAFYLCASSIAADLNTEAFFGQGTRLTVV.

This clonotype was observed many times. This sequence joins TRBV10-2 and TRBJ2-7; 8 bases are shared with TRBD1. Germline CDR1 and CDR2: WSHSY and SAAADI. V lost 7 bases to trimming and J lost 4 bases; unmatched junction nucleotides: 15. CDR3 length: 16 residues. The CDR3 nucleotides read TGCGCCAGCATAGGGACCGGGACCCAGGGGGCTTACGAGCAGTACTTC. Translation gives CASIGTGTQGAYEQYF.

This clonotype was counted a few times. The V call is TRBV7-9, the J call TRBJ2-1, with D possibly matching TRBD1 (6 bases). CDR1 is SEHNR, CDR2 FQNEAQ, per germline (reference sequence). Trimming stripped 4 bases from V and 3 bases from J, with 13 bases between. The CDR3 sequence is 15 residues long. DNA for the CDR3: TGTGCCAGCAGCTCTACCGGGACACTCTACAATGAGCAGTTCTTC. This gives the protein CASSSTGTLYNEQFF.

The V call is TRBV29-1, the J call TRBJ2-3; D might be TRBD1 (6 bases). With 7 bases removed from V and 2 bases from J, the gap between germline ends came to 10 bases. The CDR3 sequence is 12 residues long. Germline V lookup: CDR1 SQVTM, CDR2 ANQGSEA. The CDR3 loop reads CSAGDDTDTQYF. The CDR3 DNA reads as TGCAGCGCAGGGGATGACACAGATACGCAGTATTTT.

The rearrangement joins TRBV12-3 or TRBV12-4 to TRBJ2-1, with unresolved D. CDR3 length: 15 residues. The V gene lost 6 bases and the J gene lost 6 bases, with 18 bases spanning the gap. CDR3 amino acids: CASSPGRRVFNEQFF. CDR3 in DNA: TGTGCCAGCAGCCCGGGTAGACGGGTTTTCAATGAGCAGTTCTTC.

The chain couples TRBV20-1 to TRBJ1-5; D might be TRBD1 (5 bases). The germline V gene has CDR1 DFQATT and CDR2 SNEGSKA (reference sequence). CDR3 length equals 14 residues. Trimming took off 0 bases at V and 6 bases at J, with 12 bases between the two ends. Here the CDR3 reads CSARDARAGQPQHF. In DNA form, the CDR3 reads TGCAGTGCTAGAGATGCCAGGGCGGGTCAGCCCCAGCATTTT.

This clonotype was seen ten or more times. This rearrangement joins TRBV12-3 or TRBV12-4 to TRBJ2-2; D not resolved. V lost 3 bases, J lost 8 bases, and 4 bases lay in between. The CDR3 runs 11 residues. The chain's CDR3 is CASSFLGELFF. CDR3 sequence (DNA): TGTGCCAGCAGTTTTTTGGGGGAGCTGTTTTTT.